The clone carrying this T cell receptor beta chain has a single count. Its specificity is unknown. The assay was immunoSEQ multiplex PCR, and TCRdb's table has in-frame clones only and misses some. The sample yields around 5,000 clones, nearly 85% seen once. This sample was taken from a study of hypomethylating agent response in myelodysplastic syndrome. Study outcomes and limitations: Across all patients and within response groups, hypomethylating treatment left richness, diversity and clonality without significant change.

The germline gives CDR1 SGHNT, CDR2 YENEEA. The CDR3 extends over 15 amino acids. The V gene lost 4 bases and the J gene lost 7 bases, with 17 bases spanning the gap. This specimen was bone marrow, taken before or after starting hypomethylating agent treatment for myelodysplastic syndrome (not recorded which). The chain uses TRBV11-3 and TRBJ2-1; D is possibly TRBD1 or TRBD2 (5 bases each). The sequence derives from a human donor with myelodysplastic syndrome. The CDR3 sequence: CASSSGLTSGNEQFF. Here the CDR3 DNA reads TGTGCCAGCAGCTCGGGGCTAACCTCCGGGAATGAGCAGTTCTTC.